These T cell receptor beta chains were read from a single sample in a study of CD8+ T cells in alopecia areata. TCRdb's copy holds only in-frame clones and misses some; the assay was immunoSEQ multiplex PCR. The sample records roughly 99,000 clones, around 84% being singletons. Specimen: CD8+ T cells sorted from blood, collected at week 24, from a patient treated with tofacitinib. All receptors come from a human donor with alopecia areata. CDR3s include the opening cysteine and the closing phenylalanine or tryptophan. A D gene is named only where the DNA matches it firmly. Clone size appears in some rows only: once, few, many, or a class for an expanded clone.

clone_size,v_call,j_call,d_call,cdr3_aa,cdr3_nt
-,TRBV7-8,TRBJ1-1,-,CASTLTAIYLNTEAFF,TGTGCCAGCACCCTTACAGCTATCTACTTGAACACTGAAGCTTTCTTT
-,TRBV4-1,TRBJ2-7,-,CASSQGLLSYEQYF,TGCGCCAGCAGCCAAGGACTCCTCTCCTACGAGCAGTACTTC
-,TRBV27,TRBJ1-2,-,CASSFNQGNGYTF,TGTGCCAGCAGTTTCAATCAGGGGAATGGCTACACCTTC
once,TRBV14,TRBJ2-1,-,CASSQDPASMPLVLFYNEQFF,TGTGCCAGCAGCCAAGATCCGGCCAGCATGCCCCTAGTTCTCTTCTACAATGAGCAGTTCTTC
-,TRBV5-6,TRBJ2-1,TRBD2,CASSPGLPTYNEQFF,TGTGCCAGCAGCCCGGGACTACCTACCTACAATGAGCAGTTCTTC
-,TRBV6-5,TRBJ2-3,-,CASSYRSTDTQYF,TGTGCCAGCAGTTACCGCAGCACAGATACGCAGTATTTT
-,TRBV30,TRBJ2-1,-,CAWSVARADSYNEQFF,TGTGCCTGGAGTGTAGCTCGAGCGGATTCCTACAATGAGCAGTTCTTC
-,TRBV21-1,TRBJ1-5,-,CASGKGKGNQPQHF,TGTGCCAGCGGAAAGGGAAAGGGCAATCAGCCCCAGCATTTT
-,TRBV7-9,TRBJ2-5,-,CASSPQGGHRETQYF,TGTGCCAGCAGCCCTCAAGGGGGACATCGGGAGACCCAGTACTTC
few,TRBV27,TRBJ2-5,TRBD2,CASSPRRRGGVETQYF,TGTGCCAGCAGTCCCCGGAGGCGGGGGGGCGTAGAGACCCAGTACTTC
once,TRBV7-8,TRBJ2-5,TRBD2,CASSSQVREGSQETQYF,TGTGCCAGCAGCTCCCAAGTTCGGGAGGGATCCCAAGAGACCCAGTACTTC
-,TRBV4-2,TRBJ2-5,TRBD2,CASSLGLAGVQETQYF,TGTGCCAGCAGCCTCGGACTAGCGGGGGTCCAAGAGACCCAGTACTTC
-,TRBV9,TRBJ2-5,-,CASSGPSGTQETQYF,TGTGCCAGCAGCGGACCCTCAGGCACACAAGAGACCCAGTACTTC
-,TRBV4-3,TRBJ1-3,-,CASSQTREARNTIYF,TGCGCCAGCAGCCAGACCCGGGAGGCACGAAACACCATATATTTT
once,TRBV13,TRBJ2-5,TRBD2,CASSLNPPGSGGLHF,TGTGCCAGCAGCTTAAATCCCCCAGGAAGCGGGGGGCTCCACTTC
-,TRBV4-1,TRBJ2-3,-,CASSQGTATDTQYF,TGCGCCAGCAGCCAAGGGACAGCCACAGATACGCAGTATTTT
-,TRBV27,TRBJ2-1,-,CASSPDQNEQFF,TGTGCCAGCAGTCCGGACCAGAATGAGCAGTTCTTC
once,TRBV19,TRBJ2-3,-,CASSPGHTDTQYF,TGTGCCAGTAGCCCCGGGCACACAGATACGCAGTATTTT
-,TRBV15,TRBJ2-6,TRBD2,CATSRDLGLSSSGANVLTF,TGTGCCACCAGCAGAGATCTGGGACTATCCTCCTCTGGGGCCAACGTCCTGACTTTC
few,TRBV6-5,TRBJ2-2,TRBD1,CASSSPGTGETGELFF,TGTGCCAGCAGTTCCCCCGGGACAGGGGAAACCGGGGAGCTGTTTTTT
-,TRBV6-4,TRBJ2-3,TRBD2,CASSDGTSGGADTQYF,TGTGCCAGCAGTGACGGGACTAGCGGGGGGGCAGATACGCAGTATTTT
once,TRBV19,TRBJ2-7,-,CASSYRANFYEQYF,TGTGCCAGTAGCTACAGGGCGAATTTCTACGAGCAGTACTTC
-,TRBV6-5,TRBJ2-2,-,CASSYSLKAGELFF,TGTGCCAGCAGTTACTCCCTCAAGGCCGGGGAGCTGTTTTTT
-,TRBV5-1,TRBJ2-1,-,CAIRWDRGPSGGSYNEQFF,TGCGCCATCAGATGGGACAGGGGCCCTAGCGGGGGCTCCTACAATGAGCAGTTCTTC
few,TRBV11-2,TRBJ2-3,TRBD2,CASSQEAGTSGEADTQYF,TGTGCCAGCAGCCAAGAAGCGGGGACTAGCGGGGAGGCAGATACGCAGTATTTT
once,TRBV30,TRBJ2-3,-,CAWSTLSSSLGLDTQYF,TGTGCCTGGAGTACCCTGTCCTCTAGCCTTGGGTTGGATACGCAGTATTTT
-,TRBV9,TRBJ2-7,-,CASSVGGLDYEQYF,TGTGCCAGCAGCGTAGGGGGGCTGGACTACGAGCAGTACTTC
once,TRBV5-4,TRBJ1-1,-,CASSLSGPLITEAFF,TGTGCCAGCAGCTTATCAGGACCGTTGATCACTGAAGCTTTCTTT
-,TRBV27,TRBJ2-2,-,CASSPLLETTGELFF,TGTGCCAGCAGTCCCCTCTTAGAGACCACCGGGGAGCTGTTTTTT
-,TRBV4-2,TRBJ2-2,TRBD2,CASSQDPAGERGELFF,TGTGCCAGCAGCCAAGATCCGGCGGGGGAGCGAGGGGAGCTGTTTTTT
-,TRBV5-6,TRBJ2-7,-,CASSLISYEQYF,TGTGCCAGCAGCTTGATTTCCTACGAGCAGTACTTC
few,TRBV10-3,TRBJ2-3,-,CAISESGTGVSDTQYF,TGTGCCATCAGTGAGTCAGGGACCGGGGTGTCAGATACGCAGTATTTT
-,TRBV7-8,TRBJ2-7,-,CASSIRTVGGYEQYF,TGTGCCAGCAGCATTCGGACAGTCGGGGGATACGAGCAGTACTTC
-,TRBV18,TRBJ1-2,TRBD1,CASSPYSGQGPNYGYTF,TGTGCCAGCTCACCCTACTCCGGACAGGGACCTAACTATGGCTACACCTTC
-,TRBV7-9,TRBJ2-1,-,CASSSSNRVIEQFF,TGTGCCAGCAGCTCATCCAACAGGGTCATTGAGCAGTTCTTC
-,TRBV2,TRBJ2-7,TRBD1,CASSENRGSYEQYF,TGTGCCAGCAGTGAGAACAGGGGTTCCTACGAGCAGTACTTC
-,TRBV4-1,TRBJ1-2,-,CASSQEDRDQDGYTF,TGCGCCAGCAGCCAAGAGGACCGGGACCAAGATGGCTACACCTTC
-,TRBV19,TRBJ1-2,-,CATIGGSGYTF,TGCGCAACCATCGGGGGAAGTGGCTACACCTTC
-,TRBV5-1,TRBJ2-5,-,CASSLKGTISETQYF,TGCGCCAGCAGCTTGAAGGGCACTATCTCCGAGACCCAGTACTTC
-,TRBV6-5,TRBJ2-4,-,CASSYSSGPKNIQYF,TGTGCCAGCAGTTACTCATCGGGGCCCAAAAACATTCAGTACTTC
once,TRBV4-3,TRBJ2-2,-,CASSQGTYTGELFF,TGCGCCAGCAGCCAAGGGACCTACACCGGGGAGCTGTTTTTT